This is a list of T cell receptor beta chains from one sample in a study of CD8+ T cells in alopecia areata. Method: immunoSEQ multiplex PCR; TCRdb's copy keeps in-frame clones and lacks some. The data show roughly 210,000 clones, with 40% to 45% seen just once and over 2% held by the top ten. The sequences come from CD4+ T cells sorted from blood, collected at roughly week 36, from a patient treated with tofacitinib. The receptors derive from a human donor with alopecia areata. Both conserved end residues are part of each CDR3. A D gene is named only where the DNA matches it firmly. Clone size is given for some rows only: seen once, a few or many times, or a class if the clone is expanded.

size,J,V,D,DNA,CDR3
-,TRBJ2-3,TRBV2,-,TGTGCCAGCAGTGAAGACATGAGGACAGATACGCAGTATTTT,CASSEDMRTDTQYF
-,TRBJ2-7,TRBV6-5,-,TGTGCCAGCAGTCGGGGAAAGGGGACCCCCTACGAGCAGTACTTC,CASSRGKGTPYEQYF
few,TRBJ2-1,TRBV28,TRBD2,TGTGCCAGCAGCGGCACGGGAGGAAAGGAAAATGAGCAGTTCTTC,CASSGTGGKENEQFF
once,TRBJ2-7,TRBV5-1,-,TGCGCCAGCAGCTTACCAGGGGACCTCTTCCACGAGCAGTACTTC,CASSLPGDLFHEQYF
-,TRBJ2-7,TRBV7-9,-,TGTGCCAGCAGCTTAGGGGAAAACGAGCAGTACTTC,CASSLGENEQYF
-,TRBJ2-4,TRBV14,TRBD2,TGTGCCAGCAGCCGCCGGGGGACTAGCGGGAGGGCCGGGTACATTCAGTACTTC,CASSRRGTSGRAGYIQYF
few,TRBJ2-6,TRBV6-5,-,TGTGCCAGCAGCCGCACCTCTGGGGCCAACGTCCTGACTTTC,CASSRTSGANVLTF
few,TRBJ2-1,TRBV6-1,-,TGTGCCAGCAGTCCGGCCCTCCGGGCGCAGTTCTTC,CASSPALRAQFF
-,TRBJ2-3,TRBV7-3,-,TGTGCCAGCAGCCATAGCGGCCTCACAGATACGCAGTATTTT,CASSHSGLTDTQYF
few,TRBJ1-2,TRBV5-6,-,TGTGCCAGCAGCTTGGGGGAGGGAGATGGCTACACCTTC,CASSLGEGDGYTF
-,TRBJ2-7,TRBV7-9,-,TGTGCCAGCAGCAAAGACCCAGGCCCCAGGGTGGCCTACGAGCAGTACTTC,CASSKDPGPRVAYEQYF
-,TRBJ2-1,TRBV9,TRBD1,TGTGCCAGCAGCTTCCGACAGGGGGCGCGCAATGAGCAGTTCTTC,CASSFRQGARNEQFF
few,TRBJ1-3,TRBV7-9,-,TGTGCCAGCAGCTTAGGGGGAGCCAACTCTGGAAACACCATATATTTT,CASSLGGANSGNTIYF
-,TRBJ1-2,TRBV5-4,TRBD1,TGTGCCAGCAGCTTGGGACAAAGACAGGGCAGTGGCTACACCTTC,CASSLGQRQGSGYTF
-,TRBJ2-1,TRBV9,-,TGTGCCAGCAGCCTAGGACGCTACGGTGAGCAGTTCTTC,CASSLGRYGEQFF
-,TRBJ2-3,TRBV7-2,-,TGTGCCAGCAGCTCCGGAGGGACAGATACGCAGTATTTT,CASSSGGTDTQYF
-,TRBJ2-1,TRBV11-1,TRBD2,TGTGCCAGCAGACCAAATACTAGCGGTTCCTACAATGAGCAGTTCTTC,CASRPNTSGSYNEQFF
-,TRBJ2-2,TRBV5-6,-,TGTGCCAGCAGCTCAACCCCGCTGGGAACCGGGGAGCTGTTTTTT,CASSSTPLGTGELFF
once,TRBJ1-4,TRBV29-1,-,TGCAGCGTGGGACAAGGACCAGATAATGAAAAACTGTTTTTT,CSVGQGPDNEKLFF
-,TRBJ2-7,TRBV7-2,-,TGTGCCAGCAGCTCACAACGGGGACCCTACGAGCAGTACTTC,CASSSQRGPYEQYF
-,TRBJ2-6,TRBV7-2,TRBD1,TGTGCCAGCAGCCTCGGGGGACAGGGGAGCTCTGGGGCCAACGTCCTGACTTTC,CASSLGGQGSSGANVLTF
few,TRBJ1-5,TRBV10-3,-,TGTGCCATCAGTGAGACCCCTGCGGGCAATCAGCCCCAGCATTTT,CAISETPAGNQPQHF
-,TRBJ2-7,TRBV25-1,-,TGTGCCAGCAGTGACCCCCCAGGCAGCTACGAGCAGTACTTC,CASSDPPGSYEQYF
-,TRBJ2-3,TRBV5-1,TRBD1,TGCGCCAGCAGCTTGAGGGGACAGAACACAGATACGCAGTATTTT,CASSLRGQNTDTQYF
-,TRBJ2-1,TRBV5-1,TRBD2,TGCGCCAGCAGAGGGCTAGCGGGCCGTGGGGAGCAGTTCTTC,CASRGLAGRGEQFF
-,TRBJ1-2,TRBV30,-,TGTGCCTGGAGTGTACGGGCCCTCTCTGGCTACACCTTC,CAWSVRALSGYTF
-,TRBJ2-2,TRBV4-1,-,TGCGCCAGCAGCCCTCATTCTACGTTATCCACCGGGGAGCTGTTTTTT,CASSPHSTLSTGELFF
-,TRBJ2-7,TRBV4-2,TRBD1,TGTGCCAGCAGCCAGACAGGGTACGAGCAGTACTTC,CASSQTGYEQYF
-,TRBJ2-7,TRBV18,-,TGTGCCAGCTCCCGAATCGGGGTCTACGAGCAGTACTTC,CASSRIGVYEQYF
few,TRBJ2-5,TRBV2,-,TGTGCCAGCAGCGGGGGGACCAACAGGGCCCAGTACTTC,CASSGGTNRAQYF
few,TRBJ1-1,TRBV6-6,-,TGTGCCAGCAGTTACCCGGACAGGAACACTGAAGCTTTCTTT,CASSYPDRNTEAFF
-,TRBJ1-4,TRBV4-2,-,TGTGCCAGCAGCCAAGAGGAAAAACTGTTTTTT,CASSQEEKLFF
few,TRBJ2-7,TRBV7-2,-,TGTGCCAGCAGCTCTCCCGGGTTCCCCTACGAGCAGTACTTC,CASSSPGFPYEQYF
few,TRBJ1-2,TRBV10-2,-,TGCGCCAGCAGTGGGGAGACAGGAGACAACTATGGCTACACCTTC,CASSGETGDNYGYTF
few,TRBJ1-5,TRBV7-6,-,TGTGCCAGCAGCTTACTAGGTGAGCCCCAGCATTTT,CASSLLGEPQHF
-,TRBJ2-3,TRBV7-9,TRBD2,TGTGCCAGCAGCTTGACTAGCGGCCGTCTGGATACGCAGTATTTT,CASSLTSGRLDTQYF
-,TRBJ2-3,TRBV4-1,TRBD2,TGCGCCAGCAGCCTCTCGGGACTAGCCACAGATACGCAGTATTTT,CASSLSGLATDTQYF
few,TRBJ2-7,TRBV7-2,-,TGTGCCAGCAGCTCTGCTGTTTCTTTAGTCGAGCAGTACTTC,CASSSAVSLVEQYF
-,TRBJ2-3,TRBV6-5,-,TGTGCCAGCAGCACGGGACTCCTCACAGATACGCAGTATTTT,CASSTGLLTDTQYF
-,TRBJ1-2,TRBV6-5,-,TGTGCCAGCAGTTGGACCTCAGGGGCTAACTATGGCTACACCTTC,CASSWTSGANYGYTF
few,TRBJ2-1,TRBV7-3,TRBD2,TGTGCCAGCAGCCCGACTAGCGCGACCCCCTCTGAGCAGTTCTTC,CASSPTSATPSEQFF
-,TRBJ2-5,TRBV11-2,-,TGTGCCAGCAGCTCGGGTGGGGGACAAGAGACCCAGTACTTC,CASSSGGGQETQYF
-,TRBJ2-7,TRBV2,TRBD1,TGTGCCAGCACTCCGGGCGGGGACAGGGGTTTCTACGAGCAGTACTTC,CASTPGGDRGFYEQYF
-,TRBJ2-5,TRBV7-9,-,TGTGCCAGCAGCTTCGTTCGTACGGAGACCCAGTACTTC,CASSFVRTETQYF
once,TRBJ2-3,TRBV30,-,TGTGCCTGGAGTCCCCTAGTCGGAAGGCTAGGGGGAGATACGCAGTATTTT,CAWSPLVGRLGGDTQYF
-,TRBJ2-2,TRBV7-2,TRBD1,TGTGCCAGCAGCCTACGCCGGACAGGGTTATCGCCCGGGGAGCTGTTTTTT,CASSLRRTGLSPGELFF
-,TRBJ2-3,TRBV5-1,-,TGCGCCACCCAGTTGGTTGGTCCCACAGATACGCAGTATTTT,CATQLVGPTDTQYF
-,TRBJ1-2,TRBV6-1,-,TGTGCCAGCAGCCTTTCCCCCAGGGTGAACTATGGCTACACCTTC,CASSLSPRVNYGYTF